This TCR beta chain was observed in a study of identical twins. Whole-study results and caveats: Modeled out-of-frame TCR alpha sharing in monozygotic twins fell below observed levels. Out-of-frame alpha sequences common to twins were enriched for low generation probability. Conclusions were drawn cross-sectionally by statistical analysis, without following the same donors.

Per germline, CDR1 LGHNA and CDR2 YSLEER. The CDR3 extends over 14 amino acids. Trimming removed 0 bases from V and 12 bases from J, with 18 bases in between. This clonotype was observed a handful of times. Its target is not known. After template switching added a universal primer site, the resulting cDNA carried unique molecular identifiers. TCRdb called the 5' RACE reads again in MiXCR, with one record for every CDR3 protein. Of roughly 230,000 distinct CDR3 sequences listed, about 8.5% were seen once; the top ten hold 3% to 3.5%. This same sample was also part of a study on yellow fever vaccine responses in identical twins.

The TCR was taken from a woman under 30 in good health. Sequencing was done on a sample of CD8+ T cells sorted from blood. V usage is TRBV4-3 and J usage is TRBJ2-7; D is possibly TRBD1 (7 bases). Here the CDR3 reads CASSQDLIGGGRYF. In DNA, the CDR3 is TGCGCCAGCAGCCAAGATCTGATAGGAGGGGGCCGGTACTTC.